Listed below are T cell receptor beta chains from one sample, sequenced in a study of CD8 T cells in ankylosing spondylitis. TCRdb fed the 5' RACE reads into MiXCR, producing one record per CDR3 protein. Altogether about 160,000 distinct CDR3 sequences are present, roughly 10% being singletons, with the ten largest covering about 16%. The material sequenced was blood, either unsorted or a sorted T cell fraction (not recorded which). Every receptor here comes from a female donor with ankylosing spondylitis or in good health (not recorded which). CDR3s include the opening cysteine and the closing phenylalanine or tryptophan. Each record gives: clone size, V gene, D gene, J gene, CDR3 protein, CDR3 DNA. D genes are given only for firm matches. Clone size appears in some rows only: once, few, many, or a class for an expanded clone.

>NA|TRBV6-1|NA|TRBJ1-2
CASSMTETPYGYTF
TGTGCCAGCAGTATGACAGAAACCCCCTATGGCTACACCTTC
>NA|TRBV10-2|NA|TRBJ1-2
CASSESFGGLNYGYTF
TGCGCCAGCAGTGAGTCGTTCGGGGGCTTAAACTATGGCTACACCTTC
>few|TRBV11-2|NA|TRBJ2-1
CASSLGGGQYNEQFF
TGTGCCAGCAGCTTAGGGGGGGGACAATACAATGAGCAGTTCTTC
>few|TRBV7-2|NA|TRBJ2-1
CASSLAPTNNEQFF
TGTGCCAGCAGCTTAGCTCCTACTAACAATGAGCAGTTCTTC
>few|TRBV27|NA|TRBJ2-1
CASSEGWGNEQFF
TGTGCCAGCAGTGAGGGGTGGGGGAATGAGCAGTTCTTC
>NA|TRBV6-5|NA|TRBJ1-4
CASSSDVGEEGEKLFF
TGTGCCAGCAGTTCCGACGTAGGCGAGGAAGGGGAAAAACTGTTTTTT
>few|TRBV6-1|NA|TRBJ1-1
CASSRTTLVNTEAFF
TGTGCCAGCAGTCGGACAACCCTTGTGAACACTGAAGCTTTCTTT
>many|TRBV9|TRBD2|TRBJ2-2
CASSVTWGLAPTGELFF
TGTGCCAGCAGCGTAACATGGGGACTAGCCCCGACCGGGGAGCTGTTTTTT
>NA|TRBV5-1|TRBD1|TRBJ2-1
CASSFDRVKEQFF
TGCGCCAGCAGCTTCGACAGGGTCAAAGAGCAGTTCTTC
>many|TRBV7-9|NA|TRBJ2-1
CASSTTERHEQFF
TGTGCCAGCAGCACGACTGAGAGGCATGAGCAGTTCTTC
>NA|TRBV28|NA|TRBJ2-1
CASSLSEGSLEQFF
TGTGCCAGCAGTTTATCTGAGGGATCGTTGGAGCAGTTCTTC
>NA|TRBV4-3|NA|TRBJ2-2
CASSGDRNTGELFF
TGCGCCAGCAGCGGAGACAGGAACACCGGGGAGCTGTTTTTT
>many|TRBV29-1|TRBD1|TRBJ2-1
CSVEGLGTGGWSSYNEQFF
TGCAGCGTTGAGGGGCTCGGGACAGGGGGCTGGAGCTCCTACAATGAGCAGTTCTTC
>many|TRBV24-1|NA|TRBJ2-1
CATSDWRGNEQFF
TGTGCCACCAGTGATTGGAGAGGAAATGAGCAGTTCTTC
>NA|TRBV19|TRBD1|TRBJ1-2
CATEGQLRDSANYGYTF
TGTGCCACTGAGGGACAGCTCAGAGACTCAGCTAACTATGGCTACACCTTC
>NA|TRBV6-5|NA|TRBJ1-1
CASSYGSTGANTEAFF
TGTGCCAGCAGTTACGGTTCGACAGGCGCGAACACTGAAGCTTTCTTT
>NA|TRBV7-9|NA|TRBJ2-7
CASSLWQVDEQYF
TGTGCCAGCAGCTTGTGGCAGGTGGACGAGCAGTACTTC
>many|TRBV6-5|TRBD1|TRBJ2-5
CASSYWDRGEERETQYF
TGTGCCAGCAGTTACTGGGACAGGGGAGAAGAAAGAGAGACCCAGTACTTC
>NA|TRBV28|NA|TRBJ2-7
CASSPSGLGFYEQYF
TGTGCCAGCAGTCCCTCGGGGTTGGGTTTCTACGAGCAGTACTTC
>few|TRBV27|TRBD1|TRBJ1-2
CASSPVGTGSGYTF
TGTGCCAGCAGCCCCGTTGGGACAGGGTCTGGCTACACCTTC
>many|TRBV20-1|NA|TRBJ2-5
CSAGGLRDVEETQYF
TGCAGTGCTGGGGGGCTCCGGGACGTAGAAGAGACCCAGTACTTC
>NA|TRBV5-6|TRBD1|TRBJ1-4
CASSLRDRGGKLFF
TGTGCCAGCAGCCTTCGGGACAGGGGAGGAAAACTGTTTTTT
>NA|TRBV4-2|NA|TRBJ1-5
CASSQDPGSQPQHF
TGTGCCAGCAGCCAAGATCCGGGGAGCCAGCCCCAGCATTTT
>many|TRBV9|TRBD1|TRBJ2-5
CASSTGEETQYF
TGTGCCAGCAGCACAGGGGAAGAGACCCAGTACTTC
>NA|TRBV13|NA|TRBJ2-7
CVSSLGRVLEDEQYF
TGTGTCAGCAGCTTAGGTCGGGTCCTAGAGGACGAGCAGTACTTC
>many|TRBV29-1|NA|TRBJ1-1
CSVPLETEAFF
TGCAGCGTTCCCCTAGAGACTGAAGCTTTCTTT
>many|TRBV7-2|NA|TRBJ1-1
CASSFRGVNTEAFF
TGTGCCAGCAGCTTCCGGGGAGTAAACACTGAAGCTTTCTTT
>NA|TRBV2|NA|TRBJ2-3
CASSKSDTQYF
TGTGCCAGCAGTAAATCAGATACGCAGTATTTT
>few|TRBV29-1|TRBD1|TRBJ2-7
CSVGWWGQGFYEQYF
TGCAGCGTTGGGTGGTGGGGACAGGGTTTTTACGAGCAGTACTTC
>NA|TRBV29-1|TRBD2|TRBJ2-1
CSVEGGTSNLDYHNEQFF
TGCAGCGTTGAAGGAGGGACTAGCAACCTTGATTACCACAATGAGCAGTTCTTC
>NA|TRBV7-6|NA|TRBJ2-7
CASSLATVHEQYF
TGTGCCAGCAGCTTAGCGACAGTCCACGAGCAGTACTTC
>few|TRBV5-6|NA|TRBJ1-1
CASTLAVNTEAFF
TGTGCCAGCACCCTTGCTGTGAACACTGAAGCTTTCTTT
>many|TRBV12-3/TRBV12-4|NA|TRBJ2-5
CASGETQYF
TGTGCCAGCGGAGAGACCCAGTACTTC
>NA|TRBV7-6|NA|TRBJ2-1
CASSLERVSYNEQFF
TGTGCCAGCAGCTTAGAGCGGGTATCCTACAATGAGCAGTTCTTC
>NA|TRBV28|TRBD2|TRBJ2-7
CASILAGGAEQYF
TGTGCCAGCATACTAGCGGGAGGGGCCGAGCAGTACTTC
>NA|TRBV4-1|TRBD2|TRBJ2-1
CASGTGTSGENEQFF
TGCGCCAGCGGAACTGGGACTAGCGGGGAGAATGAGCAGTTCTTC
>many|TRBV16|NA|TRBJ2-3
CASSQLGSLTDTQYF
TGTGCCAGCAGCCAATTGGGCTCCCTTACAGATACGCAGTATTTT
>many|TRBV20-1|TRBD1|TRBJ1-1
CSAIRTGLNTEAFF
TGCAGTGCTATCCGGACAGGGTTGAACACTGAAGCTTTCTTT
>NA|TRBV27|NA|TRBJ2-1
CASSSGVAAITPDNEQFF
TGTGCCAGCAGTTCCGGGGTGGCCGCTATAACTCCAGACAATGAGCAGTTCTTC
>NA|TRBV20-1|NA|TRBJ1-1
CSARAGRGNEAFF
TGCAGTGCTAGGGCTGGGCGGGGTAATGAAGCTTTCTTT
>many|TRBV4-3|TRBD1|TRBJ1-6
CASSQGQYNSPLHF
TGCGCCAGCAGCCAGGGACAGTATAATTCACCCCTCCACTTT
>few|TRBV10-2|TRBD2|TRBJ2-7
CASRPGTSGRKSYEQYF
TGCGCCAGCAGGCCCGGGACTAGCGGGAGAAAGTCCTACGAGCAGTACTTC
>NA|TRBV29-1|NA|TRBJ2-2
CSVEGLGELFF
TGCAGCGTTGAGGGTCTCGGGGAGCTGTTTTTT
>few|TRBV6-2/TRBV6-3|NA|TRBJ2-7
CASSYSPLYEQYF
TGTGCCAGCAGTTACTCGCCCCTCTACGAGCAGTACTTC
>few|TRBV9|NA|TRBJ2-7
CASSGRDLGDEQYF
TGTGCCAGCAGCGGAAGGGATCTGGGGGACGAGCAGTACTTC
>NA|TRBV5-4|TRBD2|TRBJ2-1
CASSWALADNEQFF
TGTGCCAGCAGCTGGGCTCTAGCGGACAATGAGCAGTTCTTC
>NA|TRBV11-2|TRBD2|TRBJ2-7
CASSRTGTRIHEQYF
TGTGCCAGCAGCCGGACCGGGACTAGGATCCACGAGCAGTACTTC